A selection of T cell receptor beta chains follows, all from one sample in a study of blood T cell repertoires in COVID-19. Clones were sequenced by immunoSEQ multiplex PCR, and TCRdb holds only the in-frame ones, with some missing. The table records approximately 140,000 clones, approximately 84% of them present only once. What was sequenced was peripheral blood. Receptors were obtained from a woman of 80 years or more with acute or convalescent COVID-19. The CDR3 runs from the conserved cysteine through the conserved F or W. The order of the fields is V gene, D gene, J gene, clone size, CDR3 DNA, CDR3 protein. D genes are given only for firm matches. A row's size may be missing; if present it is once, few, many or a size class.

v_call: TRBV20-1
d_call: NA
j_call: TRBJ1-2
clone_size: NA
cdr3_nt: TGCAGTGCTACAGGGTCTGGTGGCTACACCTTC
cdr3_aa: CSATGSGGYTF

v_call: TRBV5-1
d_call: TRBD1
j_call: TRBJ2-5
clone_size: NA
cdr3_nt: TGCGCCAGCAGCTCAAAGACAGGGTACCAAGAGACCCAGTACTTC
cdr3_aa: CASSSKTGYQETQYF

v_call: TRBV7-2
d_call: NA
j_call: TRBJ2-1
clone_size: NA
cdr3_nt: TGTGCCAGCAGCTTAGCAGCCCCCAGCGTCACGGGAAATGAGCAGTTCTTC
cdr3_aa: CASSLAAPSVTGNEQFF

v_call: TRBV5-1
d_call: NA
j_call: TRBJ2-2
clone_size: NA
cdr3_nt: TGCGCCAGCAGCTTGGCCGGGGGGCGGATAGCCGGGGAGCTGTTTTTT
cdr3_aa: CASSLAGGRIAGELFF

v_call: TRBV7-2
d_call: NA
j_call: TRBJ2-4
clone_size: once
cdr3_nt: TGTGCCAGCAGCTTAGAAGGTCCCCTAGGAAACAAAAACATTCAGTACTTC
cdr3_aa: CASSLEGPLGNKNIQYF

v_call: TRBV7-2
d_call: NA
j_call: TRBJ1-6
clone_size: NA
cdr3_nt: TGTGCCAGCAGCTTTATCAGGGGCGACTCACCCCTCCACTTT
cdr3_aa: CASSFIRGDSPLHF

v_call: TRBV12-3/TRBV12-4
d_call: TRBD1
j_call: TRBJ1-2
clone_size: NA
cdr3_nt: TGTGCCAGCACCGTGCGACAGGGGGGGCGCTACACCTTC
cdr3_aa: CASTVRQGGRYTF

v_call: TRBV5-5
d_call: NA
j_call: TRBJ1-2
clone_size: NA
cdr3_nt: TGTGCCAGCAGCTTGGACTGGGGGCCAGACTATGGCTACACCTTC
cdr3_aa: CASSLDWGPDYGYTF

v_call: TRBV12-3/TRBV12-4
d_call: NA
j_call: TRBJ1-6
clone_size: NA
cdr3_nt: TGTGCCAGCAGCCGGGACATAAATTCACCCCTCCACTTT
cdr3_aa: CASSRDINSPLHF

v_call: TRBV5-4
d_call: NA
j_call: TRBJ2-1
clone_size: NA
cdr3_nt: TGTGCCAGCAGCTTGCGTCGCTTGAGCTCCTACAATGAGCAGTTCTTC
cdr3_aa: CASSLRRLSSYNEQFF

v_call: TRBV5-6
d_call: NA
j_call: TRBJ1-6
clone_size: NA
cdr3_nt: TGTGCCAGCAGCGGCGGTGGGGGGGCCTCCTTTTCACCCCTCCACTTT
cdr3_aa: CASSGGGGASFSPLHF

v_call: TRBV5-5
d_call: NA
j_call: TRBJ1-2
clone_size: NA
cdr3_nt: TGTGCCAGCAGCTCTGGATTGCCGTTGGCGGGGGGAGGCTATGGCTACACCTTC
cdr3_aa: CASSSGLPLAGGGYGYTF

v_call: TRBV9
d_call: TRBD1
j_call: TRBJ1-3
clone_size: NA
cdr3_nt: TGTGCCAGCAGCTTACGACAGGGGGCTGGAAACACCATATATTTT
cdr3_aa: CASSLRQGAGNTIYF

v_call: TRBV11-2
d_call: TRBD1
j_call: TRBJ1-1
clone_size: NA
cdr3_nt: TGTGCCAGCAGCCCGGGACAGGGAAACACTGAAGCTTTCTTT
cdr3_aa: CASSPGQGNTEAFF

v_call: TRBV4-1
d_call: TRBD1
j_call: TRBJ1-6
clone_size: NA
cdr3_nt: TGCGCCAGCAGCCGGGACAGGGGGAATTCACCCCTCCACTTT
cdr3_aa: CASSRDRGNSPLHF

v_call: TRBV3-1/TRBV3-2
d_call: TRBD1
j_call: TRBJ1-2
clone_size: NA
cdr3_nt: TGTGCCAGCAGCTCAAGTTCAGGGGGCCACTATGGCTACACCTTC
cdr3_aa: CASSSSSGGHYGYTF

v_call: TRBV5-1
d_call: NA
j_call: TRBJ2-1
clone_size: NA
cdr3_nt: TGCGCCAGCAGCTTGGGTCAGGGGGGAGGCAATGAGCAGTTCTTC
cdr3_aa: CASSLGQGGGNEQFF

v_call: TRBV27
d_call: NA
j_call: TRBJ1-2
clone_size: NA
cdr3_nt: TGTGCCAGCAGTTTAAGGGCAGGGTCCGGCTACACCTTC
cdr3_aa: CASSLRAGSGYTF

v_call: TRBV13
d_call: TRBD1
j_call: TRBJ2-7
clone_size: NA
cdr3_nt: TGTGCCAGCAGCTTTCGACAGGGGGCGCGGAACGAGCAGTACTTC
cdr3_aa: CASSFRQGARNEQYF

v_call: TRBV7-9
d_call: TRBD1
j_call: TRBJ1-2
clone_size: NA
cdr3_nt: TGTGCCAGCAGCTTGGGTACAGGGGCTAACTATGGCTACACCTTC
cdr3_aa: CASSLGTGANYGYTF

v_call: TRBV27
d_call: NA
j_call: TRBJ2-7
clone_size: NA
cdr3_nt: TGTGCCAGCAGCCAAAGGGGGACCTACGAGCAGTACTTC
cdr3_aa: CASSQRGTYEQYF

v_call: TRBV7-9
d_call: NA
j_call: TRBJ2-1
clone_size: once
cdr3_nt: TGTGCCAGCAGCCTCACTAGGAATGAGCAGTTCTTC
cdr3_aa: CASSLTRNEQFF

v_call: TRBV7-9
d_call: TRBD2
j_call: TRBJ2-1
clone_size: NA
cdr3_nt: TGTGCCAGCAGCTTACTGTACAGCGGGGGGGCCCTGCTCTTC
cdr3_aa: CASSLLYSGGALLF

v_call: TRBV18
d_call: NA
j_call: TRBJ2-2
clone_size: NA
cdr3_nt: TGTGCCAGCTCACCACCGAGTCGAACCGGGGAGCTGTTTTTT
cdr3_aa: CASSPPSRTGELFF

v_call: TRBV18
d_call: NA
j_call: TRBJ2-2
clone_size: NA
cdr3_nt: TGTGCCAGCTCACGTTCGGGTTCGAACACCGGGGAGCTGTTTTTT
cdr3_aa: CASSRSGSNTGELFF

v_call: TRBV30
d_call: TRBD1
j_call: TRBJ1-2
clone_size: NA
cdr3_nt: TGTGCCTGGAGTGTTACAGGGGGGATCGGCTACACCTTC
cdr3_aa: CAWSVTGGIGYTF

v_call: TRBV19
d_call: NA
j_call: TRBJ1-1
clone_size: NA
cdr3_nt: TGTGCCAGTAGCAGACAGAGAGACACTGAAGCTTTCTTT
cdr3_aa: CASSRQRDTEAFF

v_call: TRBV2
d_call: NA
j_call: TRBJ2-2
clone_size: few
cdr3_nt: TGTGCCAGCAGACTAGGCAGCGACACCGGGGAGCTGTTTTTT
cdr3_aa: CASRLGSDTGELFF

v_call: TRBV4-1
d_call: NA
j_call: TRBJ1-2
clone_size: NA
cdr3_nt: TGCGCCAGCAGCCAAGATATGGCACAGGGCGATTATGGCTACACCTTC
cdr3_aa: CASSQDMAQGDYGYTF

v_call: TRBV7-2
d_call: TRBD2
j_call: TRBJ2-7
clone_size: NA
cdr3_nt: TGTGCCAGCAGCTTACGGCCTAGCGGGAGGGCCCACGAGCAGTACTTC
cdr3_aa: CASSLRPSGRAHEQYF

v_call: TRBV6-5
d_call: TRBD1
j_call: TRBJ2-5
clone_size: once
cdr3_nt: TGTGCCAGCAGCCCAGGGGGCGCGGAGACCCAGTACTTC
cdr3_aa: CASSPGGAETQYF

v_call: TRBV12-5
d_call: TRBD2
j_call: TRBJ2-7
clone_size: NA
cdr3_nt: TGTGCTAGTGGTTTGCGTGGCCGACTAGCGGGAGTGGACGAGCAGTACTTC
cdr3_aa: CASGLRGRLAGVDEQYF

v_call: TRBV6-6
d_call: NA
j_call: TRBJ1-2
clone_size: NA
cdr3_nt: TGTGCCAGCAGTTACTCGAAGCCGAATGGCTACACCTTC
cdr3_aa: CASSYSKPNGYTF

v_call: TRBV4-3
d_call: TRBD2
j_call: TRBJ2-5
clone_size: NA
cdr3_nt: TGCGCCAGCAGCCAAGGTCCCGGGGGGGCGGGTGAGACCCAGTACTTC
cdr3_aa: CASSQGPGGAGETQYF

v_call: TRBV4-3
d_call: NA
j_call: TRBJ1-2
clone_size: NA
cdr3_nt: TGCGCCAGCAGCCCGGACAGTACTTTTGGCTACACCTTC
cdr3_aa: CASSPDSTFGYTF

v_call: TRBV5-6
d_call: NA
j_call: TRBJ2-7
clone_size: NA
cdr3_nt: TGTGCCAGCAGCCCGCTCGGAACAGGGTCCCCCTTTTACGAGCAGTACTTC
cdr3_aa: CASSPLGTGSPFYEQYF

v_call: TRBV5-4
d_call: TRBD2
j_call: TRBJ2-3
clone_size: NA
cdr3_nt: TGTGCCAGCAGCTTGGCTCGGGGTAGCGGGGGGGCAACAGATACGCAGTATTTT
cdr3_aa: CASSLARGSGGATDTQYF

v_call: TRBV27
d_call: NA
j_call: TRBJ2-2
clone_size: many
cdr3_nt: TGTGCCAGCAGTTCGGAGCTAGCCCCCGGGGAGCTGTTTTTT
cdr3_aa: CASSSELAPGELFF

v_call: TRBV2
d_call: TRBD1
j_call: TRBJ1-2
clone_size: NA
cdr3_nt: TGTGCCAGCAGGCAGGAACAGGGGGGTGGCTACACCTTC
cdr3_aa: CASRQEQGGGYTF

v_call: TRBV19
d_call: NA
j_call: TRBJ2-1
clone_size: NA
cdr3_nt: TGTGCCAGTAGTATTTCCACGGGGTTCGATGAGCAGTTCTTC
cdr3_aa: CASSISTGFDEQFF

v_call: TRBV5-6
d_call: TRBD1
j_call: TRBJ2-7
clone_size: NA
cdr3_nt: TGTGCCAGCAGCCATCCGGGACAGGGCTACGAGCAGTACTTC
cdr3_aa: CASSHPGQGYEQYF

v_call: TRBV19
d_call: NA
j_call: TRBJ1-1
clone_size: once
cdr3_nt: TGTGCCAGTAGTATGACAGGTCCACCGATCGAAGCTTTCTTT
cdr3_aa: CASSMTGPPIEAFF

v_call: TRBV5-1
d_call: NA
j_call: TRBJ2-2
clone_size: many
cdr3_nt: TGCGCCAGCAGCTCGGAAACGGCGGACACCGGGGAGCTGTTTTTT
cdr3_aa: CASSSETADTGELFF

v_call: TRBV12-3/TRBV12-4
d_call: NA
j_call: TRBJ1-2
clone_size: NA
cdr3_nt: TGTGCCAGCAGTTTTAACAGGGTGTATGGCTACACCTTC
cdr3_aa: CASSFNRVYGYTF

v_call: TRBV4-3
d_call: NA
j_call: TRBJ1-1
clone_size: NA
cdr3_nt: TGCGCCAGCAGCCAAGACACTTTGAACACTGAAGCTTTCTTT
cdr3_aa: CASSQDTLNTEAFF

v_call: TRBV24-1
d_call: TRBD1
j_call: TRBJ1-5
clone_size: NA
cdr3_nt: TGTGCCACCAGTGATGCTGCGGGACAGGCCGGGGATCAGCCCCAGCATTTT
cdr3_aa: CATSDAAGQAGDQPQHF

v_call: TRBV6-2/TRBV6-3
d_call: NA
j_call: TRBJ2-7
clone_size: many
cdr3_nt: TGTGCCAGCAGTTACTCGCGGGCCTACGAGCAGTACTTC
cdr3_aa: CASSYSRAYEQYF

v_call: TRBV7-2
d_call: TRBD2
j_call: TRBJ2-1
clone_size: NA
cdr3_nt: TGTGCCAGCAGCTTAGCAGGAGCGGGGTACTCCAATGAGCAGTTCTTC
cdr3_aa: CASSLAGAGYSNEQFF

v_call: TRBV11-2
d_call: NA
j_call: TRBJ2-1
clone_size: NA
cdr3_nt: TGTGCCAGCAGCTTAGATCCCATTGTCCGGCGGGGGCTCAATGAGCAGTTCTTC
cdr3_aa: CASSLDPIVRRGLNEQFF

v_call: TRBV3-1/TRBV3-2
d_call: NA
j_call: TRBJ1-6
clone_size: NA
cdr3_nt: TGTGCCAGCAGCCCTGGCGGGGGTAATTCACCCCTCCACTTT
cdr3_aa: CASSPGGGNSPLHF

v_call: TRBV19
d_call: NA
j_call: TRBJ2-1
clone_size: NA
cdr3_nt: TGTGCCAGTAGTATTAACAGGGATTATGAGCAGTTCTTC
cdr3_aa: CASSINRDYEQFF

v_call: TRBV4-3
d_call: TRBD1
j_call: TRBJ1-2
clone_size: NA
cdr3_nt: TGCGCCAGCAGCCAGCCGGGACAGGAGGTCTATGGCTACACCTTC
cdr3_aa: CASSQPGQEVYGYTF

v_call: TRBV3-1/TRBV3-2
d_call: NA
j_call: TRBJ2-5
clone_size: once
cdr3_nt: TGTGCCAGCAGCCTATTTGGAGGGAAGACCCAGTACTTC
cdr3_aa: CASSLFGGKTQYF

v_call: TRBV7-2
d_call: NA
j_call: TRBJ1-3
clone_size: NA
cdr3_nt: TGTGCCAGCAGCTTAGGGGGGGGCTCCGGAAACACCATATATTTT
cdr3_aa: CASSLGGGSGNTIYF

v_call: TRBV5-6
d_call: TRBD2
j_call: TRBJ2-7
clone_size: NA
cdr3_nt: TGTGCCAGCAGCTATGGCGGGAGCTACGAGCAGTACTTC
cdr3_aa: CASSYGGSYEQYF

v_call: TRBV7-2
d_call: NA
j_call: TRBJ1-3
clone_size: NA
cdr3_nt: TGTGCCAGCAGCCCTCGTCAGGGAGGCCACCTCTCTGGAAACACCATATATTTT
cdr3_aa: CASSPRQGGHLSGNTIYF

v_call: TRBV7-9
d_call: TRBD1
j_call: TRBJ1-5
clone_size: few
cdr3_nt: TGTGCCAGTGGAGGGGGCGCCGGGTATCAGCCCCAGCATTTT
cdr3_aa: CASGGGAGYQPQHF

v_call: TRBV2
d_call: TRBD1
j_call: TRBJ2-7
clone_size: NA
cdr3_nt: TGTGCCAGCAGACAGGGGGCGTCCTACGAGCAGTACTTC
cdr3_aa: CASRQGASYEQYF

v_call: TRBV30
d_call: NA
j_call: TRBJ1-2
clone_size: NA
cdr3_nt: TGTGCCTGGAGTGTACGACAAACGTACTATGGCTACACCTTC
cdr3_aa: CAWSVRQTYYGYTF